This TCR beta chain was identified during a study of blood T cell repertoires in COVID-19. The protocol was immunoSEQ multiplex PCR, while the TCRdb copy is restricted to in-frame clones and leaves out a portion. The sample lists about 70,000 clones; roughly 87% were seen once. This clone occurred a few times. Trimming took 2 bases from V and 0 from J, leaving 10 bases between them. In germline, CDR1 is SGHTA, CDR2 FQGNSA. CDR3 length: 15 residues. J is TRBJ1-2 and V is TRBV7-2; D is uncertain. Sequencing was performed on peripheral blood. The sequence was obtained from a woman younger than 30 with acute or convalescent COVID-19. Here the CDR3 DNA reads TGTGCCAGCAGCTTAAGGTCCGGAGCTAACTATGGCTACACCTTC. Encoded protein: CASSLRSGANYGYTF.